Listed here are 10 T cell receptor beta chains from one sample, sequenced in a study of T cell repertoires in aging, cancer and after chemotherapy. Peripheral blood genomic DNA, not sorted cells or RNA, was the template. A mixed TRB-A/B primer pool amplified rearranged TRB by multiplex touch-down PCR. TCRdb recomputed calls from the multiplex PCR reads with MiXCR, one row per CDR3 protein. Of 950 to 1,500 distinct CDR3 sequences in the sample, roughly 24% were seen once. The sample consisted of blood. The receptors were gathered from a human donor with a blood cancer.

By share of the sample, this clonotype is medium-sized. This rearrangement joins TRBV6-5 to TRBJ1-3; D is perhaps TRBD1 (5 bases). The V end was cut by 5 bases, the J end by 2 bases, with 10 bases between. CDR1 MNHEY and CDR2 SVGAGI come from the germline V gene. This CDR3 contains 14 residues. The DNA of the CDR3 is TGTGCCAGCAGTGCCGGGACGGCTGGAAACACCATATATTTT. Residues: CASSAGTAGNTIYF.

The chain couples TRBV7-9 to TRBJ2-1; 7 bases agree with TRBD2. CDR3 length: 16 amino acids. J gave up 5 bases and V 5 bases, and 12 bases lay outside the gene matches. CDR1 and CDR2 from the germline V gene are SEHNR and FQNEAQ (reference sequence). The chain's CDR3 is CASSPIPSSGHNEQFF. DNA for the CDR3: TGTGCCAGCAGCCCCATCCCGTCTAGCGGCCACAATGAGCAGTTCTTC.

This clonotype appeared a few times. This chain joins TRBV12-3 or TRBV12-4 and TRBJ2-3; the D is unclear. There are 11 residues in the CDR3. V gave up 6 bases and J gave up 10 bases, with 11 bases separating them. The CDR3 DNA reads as TGTGCCAGCAGCCAAGCTAGATCGCAGTATTTT. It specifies CASSQARSQYF.

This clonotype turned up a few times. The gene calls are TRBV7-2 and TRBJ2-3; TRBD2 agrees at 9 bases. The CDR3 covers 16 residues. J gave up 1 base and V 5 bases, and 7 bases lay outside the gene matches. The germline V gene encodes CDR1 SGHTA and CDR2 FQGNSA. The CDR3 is CASSARLAVGTDTQYF. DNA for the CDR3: TGTGCCAGCAGCGCCAGACTAGCGGTGGGCACAGATACGCAGTATTTT.

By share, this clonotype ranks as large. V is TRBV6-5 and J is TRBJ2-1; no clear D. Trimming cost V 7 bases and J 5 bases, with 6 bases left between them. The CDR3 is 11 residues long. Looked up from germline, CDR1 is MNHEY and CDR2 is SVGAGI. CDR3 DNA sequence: TGTGCCAGCATAGGCCACAATGAGCAGTTCTTC. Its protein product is CASIGHNEQFF.

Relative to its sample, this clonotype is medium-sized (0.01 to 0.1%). CDR3 nucleotides: TGTGCCAGCAGCCAGTCTAGCGGGCTATCCTACAATGAGCAGTTCTTC. This gives the protein CASSQSSGLSYNEQFF. This chain uses TRBV5-8 with TRBJ2-1; TRBD2 matches 8 bases. Germline V lookup: CDR1 SGHTS, CDR2 YDEGEE. Trimming took 4 bases from V and 1 from J; bases not matched to a gene: 7. The CDR3 has 16 residues. Looking up the rest from reference TRBV5-8 and TRBJ2-1 gives the full variable domain: EAGVTQSPTHLIKTRGQQATLRCSPISGHTSVYWYQQALGLGLQFLLWYDEGEERNRGNFPPRFSGRQFPNYSSELNVNALELEDSALYLCASSQSSGLSYNEQFFGPGTRLTVL.

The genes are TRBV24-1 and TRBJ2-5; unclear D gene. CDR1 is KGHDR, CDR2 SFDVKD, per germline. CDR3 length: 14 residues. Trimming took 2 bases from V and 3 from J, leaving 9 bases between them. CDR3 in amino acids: CATSDSFLEETQYF. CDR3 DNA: TGTGCCACCAGTGATTCTTTCCTAGAAGAGACCCAGTACTTC.

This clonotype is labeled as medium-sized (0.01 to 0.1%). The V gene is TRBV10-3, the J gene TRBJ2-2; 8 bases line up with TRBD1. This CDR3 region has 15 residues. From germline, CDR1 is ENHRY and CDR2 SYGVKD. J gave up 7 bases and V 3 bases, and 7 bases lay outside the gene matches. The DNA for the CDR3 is TGTGCCATCAGTGACCCGCAGGGGGCGGGCGGGGAGCTGTTTTTT. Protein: CAISDPQGAGGELFF.

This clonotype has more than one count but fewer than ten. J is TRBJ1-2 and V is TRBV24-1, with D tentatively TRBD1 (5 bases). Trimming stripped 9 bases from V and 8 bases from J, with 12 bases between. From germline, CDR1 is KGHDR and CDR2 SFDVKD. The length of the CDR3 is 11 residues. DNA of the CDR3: TGTGCCACCCAGGGCTCTGGGGGCTACACCTTC. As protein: CATQGSGGYTF.

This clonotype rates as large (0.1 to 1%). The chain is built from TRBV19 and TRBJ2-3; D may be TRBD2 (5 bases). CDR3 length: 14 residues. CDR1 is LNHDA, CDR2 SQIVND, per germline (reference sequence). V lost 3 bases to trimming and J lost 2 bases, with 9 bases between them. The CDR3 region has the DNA TGTGCCAGTAGTATGGCGGGCCCCACAGATACGCAGTATTTT. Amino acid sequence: CASSMAGPTDTQYF.